Included here is one T cell receptor (beta chain) sequence, with context. Its cognate antigen is unknown. Germline V lookup: CDR1 SGHVS, CDR2 FQNEAQ. There are 17 residues in the CDR3. V lost 1 base, J lost 7 bases, and 14 bases stayed unmatched. These data are taken from a study of cytomegalovirus exposure and HLA in healthy donors. Primers for the PCR totalled 60 Vbeta and 13 Jbeta. Method: immunoSEQ multiplex PCR; TCRdb's copy keeps in-frame clones and lacks some. The sample records roughly 70,000 clones, just under 75% being singletons. Overall study results and limits: Researchers reported in a later analysis that a missense DCLRE1C variant was tied to TCR beta V- and J-gene trimming. It has been reported that TCR beta sequences accurately predicted the HLA-A and HLA-B alleles of most subjects. TCR association rates varied by HLA locus in a later analysis, with DRB1 highest and HLA-C lowest.

The chain links TRBV7-8 to TRBJ2-5; 8 bases align to TRBD1. The sequenced material came from PBMCs. This TCR derives from a human donor in good health. CDR3 in amino acids: CASSLVVLRGPKATQYF. The CDR3 DNA reads TGTGCCAGCAGCTTAGTTGTACTCAGGGGGCCCAAGGCGACCCAGTACTTC.